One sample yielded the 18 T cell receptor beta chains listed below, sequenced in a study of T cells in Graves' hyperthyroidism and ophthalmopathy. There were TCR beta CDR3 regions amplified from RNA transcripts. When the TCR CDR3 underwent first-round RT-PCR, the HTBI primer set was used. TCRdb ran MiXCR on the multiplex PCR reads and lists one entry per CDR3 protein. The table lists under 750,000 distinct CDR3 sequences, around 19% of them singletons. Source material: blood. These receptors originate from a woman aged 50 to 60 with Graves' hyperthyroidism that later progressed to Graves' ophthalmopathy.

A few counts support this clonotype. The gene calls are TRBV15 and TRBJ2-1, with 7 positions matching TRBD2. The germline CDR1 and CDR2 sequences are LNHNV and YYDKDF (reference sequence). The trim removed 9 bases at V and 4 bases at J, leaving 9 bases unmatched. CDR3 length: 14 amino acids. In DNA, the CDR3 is TGTGCCACGAAATCTGCGGGGGATTACAATGAGCAGTTCTTC. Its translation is CATKSAGDYNEQFF.

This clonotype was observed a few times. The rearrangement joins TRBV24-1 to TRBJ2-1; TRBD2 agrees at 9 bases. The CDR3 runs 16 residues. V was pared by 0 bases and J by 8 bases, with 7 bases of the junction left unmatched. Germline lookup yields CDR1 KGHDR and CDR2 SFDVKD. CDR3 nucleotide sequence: TGTGCCACCAGTGATTTGTCTGCGGGGGGGCCATATGAGCAGTTCTTC. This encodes CATSDLSAGGPYEQFF.

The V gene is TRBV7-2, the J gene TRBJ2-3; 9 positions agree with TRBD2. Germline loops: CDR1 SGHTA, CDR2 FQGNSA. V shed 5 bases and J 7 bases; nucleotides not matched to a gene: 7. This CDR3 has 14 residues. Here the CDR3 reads CASSLPSGAYTQYF. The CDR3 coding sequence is TGTGCCAGCAGCCTCCCTAGCGGGGCATATACGCAGTATTTT.

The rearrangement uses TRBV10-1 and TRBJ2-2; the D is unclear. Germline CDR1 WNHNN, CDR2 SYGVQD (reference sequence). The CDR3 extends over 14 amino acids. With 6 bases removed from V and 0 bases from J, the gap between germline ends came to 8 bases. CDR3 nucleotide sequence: TGCGCCAGCAGGGCCAGTACGAACACCGGGGAGCTGTTTTTT. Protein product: CASRASTNTGELFF.

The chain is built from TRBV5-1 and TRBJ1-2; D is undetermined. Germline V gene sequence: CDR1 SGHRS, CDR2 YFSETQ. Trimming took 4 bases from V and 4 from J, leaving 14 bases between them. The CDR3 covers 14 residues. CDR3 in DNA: TGCGCCAGCAGCCTAGCGGAAGCGGGCTATGGCTACACCTTC. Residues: CASSLAEAGYGYTF.

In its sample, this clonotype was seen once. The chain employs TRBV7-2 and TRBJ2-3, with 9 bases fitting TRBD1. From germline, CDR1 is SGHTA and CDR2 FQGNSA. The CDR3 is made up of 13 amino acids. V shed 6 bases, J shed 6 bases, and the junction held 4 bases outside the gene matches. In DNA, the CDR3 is TGTGCCAGCAGGGGACAGGGCTATGATACGCAGTATTTT. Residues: CASRGQGYDTQYF.

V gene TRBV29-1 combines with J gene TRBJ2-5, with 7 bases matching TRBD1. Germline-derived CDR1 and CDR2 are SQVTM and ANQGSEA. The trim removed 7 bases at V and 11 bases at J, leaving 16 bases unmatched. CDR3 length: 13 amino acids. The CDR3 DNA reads TGCAGCGCTGCCCGGGACAGAGGGGATCATCAGTACTTC. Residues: CSAARDRGDHQYF.

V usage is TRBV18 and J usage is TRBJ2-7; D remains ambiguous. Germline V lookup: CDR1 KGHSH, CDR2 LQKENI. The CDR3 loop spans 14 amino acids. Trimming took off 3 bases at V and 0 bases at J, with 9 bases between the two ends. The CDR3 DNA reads TGTGCCAGCTCACCCATGGACGGCTCCTACGAGCAGTACTTC. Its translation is CASSPMDGSYEQYF.

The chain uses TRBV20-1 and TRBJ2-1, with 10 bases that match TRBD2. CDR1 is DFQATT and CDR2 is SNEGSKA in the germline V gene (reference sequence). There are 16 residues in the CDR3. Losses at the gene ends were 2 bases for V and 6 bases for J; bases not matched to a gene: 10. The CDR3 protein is CSARQSSGRRGNEQFF. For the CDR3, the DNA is TGCAGTGCTAGACAAAGTAGCGGGAGGAGGGGCAATGAGCAGTTCTTC.

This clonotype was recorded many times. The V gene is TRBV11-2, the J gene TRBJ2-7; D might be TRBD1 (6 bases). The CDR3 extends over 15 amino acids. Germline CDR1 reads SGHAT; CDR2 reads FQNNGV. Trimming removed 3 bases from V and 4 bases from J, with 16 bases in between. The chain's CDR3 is CASSLEYGRGYEQYF. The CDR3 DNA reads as TGTGCCAGCAGCTTGGAATACGGCAGGGGTTACGAGCAGTACTTC.

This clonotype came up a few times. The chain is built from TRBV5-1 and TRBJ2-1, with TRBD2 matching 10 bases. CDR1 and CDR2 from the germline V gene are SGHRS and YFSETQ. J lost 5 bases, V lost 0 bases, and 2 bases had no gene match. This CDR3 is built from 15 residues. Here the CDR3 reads CASSLAGLADNEQFF. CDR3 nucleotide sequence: TGCGCCAGCAGCTTGGCCGGACTAGCGGACAATGAGCAGTTCTTC.

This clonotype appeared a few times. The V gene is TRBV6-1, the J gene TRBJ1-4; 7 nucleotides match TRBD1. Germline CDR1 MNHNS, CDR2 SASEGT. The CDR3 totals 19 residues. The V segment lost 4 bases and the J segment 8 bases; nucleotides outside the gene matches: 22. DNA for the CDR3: TGTGCCAGCAGTGGACGGCACCCTCGGGCTACAGGGGCAGGGGAAAAACTGTTTTTT. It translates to CASSGRHPRATGAGEKLFF.

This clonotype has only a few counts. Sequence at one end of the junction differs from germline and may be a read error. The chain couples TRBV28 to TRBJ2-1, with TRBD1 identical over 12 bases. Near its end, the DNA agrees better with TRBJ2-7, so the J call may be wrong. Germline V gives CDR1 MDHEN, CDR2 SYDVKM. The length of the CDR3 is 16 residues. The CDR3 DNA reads TGTGCCAGCAGTTTAGGGACAGGGGGCTTCTCCTATGAGCAGTACTTC. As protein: CASSLGTGGFSYEQYF.

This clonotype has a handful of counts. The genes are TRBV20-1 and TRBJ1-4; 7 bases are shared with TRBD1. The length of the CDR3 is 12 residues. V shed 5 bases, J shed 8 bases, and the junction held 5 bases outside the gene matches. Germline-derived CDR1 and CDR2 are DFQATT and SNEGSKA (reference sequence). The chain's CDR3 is CSASQGDEKLFF. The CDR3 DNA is TGCAGTGCTTCTCAGGGGGACGAAAAACTGTTTTTT.

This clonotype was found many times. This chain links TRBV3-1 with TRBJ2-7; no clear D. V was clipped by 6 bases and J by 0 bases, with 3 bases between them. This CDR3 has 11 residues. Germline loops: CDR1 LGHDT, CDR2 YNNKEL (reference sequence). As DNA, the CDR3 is TGTGCCAGCAGGGGCTCCTACGAGCAGTACTTC. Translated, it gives CASRGSYEQYF.

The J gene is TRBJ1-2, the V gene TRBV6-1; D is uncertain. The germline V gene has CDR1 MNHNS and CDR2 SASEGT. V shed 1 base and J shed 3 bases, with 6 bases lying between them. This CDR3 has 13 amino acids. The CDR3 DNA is TGTGCCAGCAGTGAAGGGCACCACTATGGCTACACCTTC. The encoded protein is CASSEGHHYGYTF.

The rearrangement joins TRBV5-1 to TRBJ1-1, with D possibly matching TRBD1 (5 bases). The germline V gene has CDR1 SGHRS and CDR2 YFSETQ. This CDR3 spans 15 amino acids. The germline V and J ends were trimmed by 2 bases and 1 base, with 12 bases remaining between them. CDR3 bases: TGCGCCAGCAGCTTATCCGGGGCAGCGAACACTGAAGCTTTCTTT. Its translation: CASSLSGAANTEAFF.

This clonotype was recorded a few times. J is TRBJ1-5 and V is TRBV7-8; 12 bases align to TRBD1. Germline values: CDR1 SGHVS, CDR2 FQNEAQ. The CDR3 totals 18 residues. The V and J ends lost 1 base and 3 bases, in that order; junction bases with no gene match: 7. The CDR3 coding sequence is TGTGCCAGCAGCTTAGGCCGGGACAGGGGGCTTATCAATCAGCCCCAGCATTTT. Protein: CASSLGRDRGLINQPQHF.